This paragraph covers one TCR beta chain sequence. Its antigen target is currently unknown. Nothing much larger sits one base from this clone, and base qualities are not available. This sample is drawn from a study of shared clonotypes between healthy human individuals (dated by TCRdb to about 2020). Notes on the research overall: The cohort comprised two women and a few men aged 18 to 49 years. Each donor's leukapheresis produced roughly between roughly 0.85 and 9 billion PBMCs. The study deeply sequenced blood TCR repertoires of about 5 healthy adults to estimate repertoire size and the extent of clonotype sharing between individuals. Different laboratories and diverse techniques were used to prepare libraries and sequence TCR repertoires, to increase sequencing depth and limit assay-specific biases. For each donor, CD4 naive and CD4 memory were each given three plates, CD8 naive was given two plates, and CD8 memory was given one plate. General findings and caveats noted by the study authors: Even with the large sequencing depth, rarefaction of the sorted-subset datasets indicated that sequencing was incomplete. Across four donors, around 5% of naive CD4, around 3.5% of naive CD8, 2% to 2.5% of memory CD4, and around 0.4% of memory CD8 clonotypes were shared. Sampling was restricted to blood, and TCR repertoires in tissues likely differ from the TCR repertoires found in blood. The genetic and exposure-history diversity represented was limited by the small number of donors. Pairwise subsampling indicated that sequencing depth was expected to affect the degree of clonotype sharing among donors. Compared with non-shared clonotypes, the clonotypes found in all four sorted-subset donors had higher generation probabilities. Naive subsets generally had larger estimated clonotype richness than memory subsets.

TCR CDR3 regions were amplified from genomic DNA by multiplex PCR using the deep immunoSEQ assay. For each cell subset, the extracted genomic DNA was distributed evenly across all wells of several immunoSEQ 96-well plates, and each plate served as one replicate. Each replicate PCR for sorted subsets received roughly 0.2 ug genomic DNA, equal to 28,000 or so T cell genomes. The purified libraries were quantified using a Qubit 3.0 fluorometer, sized with a Bioanalyzer 2100, and then quantified again using the KAPA Library Quantification kit. Every immunoSEQ 96-well plate was sequenced on a dedicated single-read 150-cycle Illumina NextSeq 550 flow cell. Per the original workflow: Because only junctional sequences without quality scores were contained in the immunoSEQ output, filtering matching that applied to full-length reads could not be performed. Sequences were annotated with PyIR, a Python wrapper for IgBLAST v1.9, and V/J genes and CDR3 were assigned using IMGT germline references. Reads with weak V/J assignments (E-value above 1e-6), missing CDR3, stop codons, out-of-frame junctions, or ambiguous translated residues were removed. A V3J clonotype was defined by an identical inferred V gene, J gene, and CDR3 amino acid sequence. Percentage overlap between repertoires was calculated by dividing the number of shared unique clonotypes by the size of the smaller repertoire. Repertoire richness was assessed with RTK rarefaction, the Chao1 estimator, and Recon v2.1 estimates of unobserved clonotypes. Generation probabilities for all TCRbeta clonotypes obtained by the gDNA method from a handful of donors were computed using OLGA. TCRdb re-hosts the immuneACCESS table, in-frame sequences only. Its copies lack some clones; in the studies checked, an unresolved V gene accounts for under half of them, and the cause for the rest is not known. The V and J calls and clone size come from that table; D and trimming were worked out from the DNA. The sample data list roughly 770,000 clones, and about 97% of these were observed just once. The ten top clones hold approximately 0.2% of the sample.

For the CD8 naive samples, CD45RO-negative cells were positively selected for CCR7, yielding a CD45RA+CCR7+ population from which TemRA cells were excluded. The donors were healthy, HIV-negative adults with no recently reported acute infections or vaccinations. Every donor was a Caucasian adult residing in Nashville, Tennessee, USA. After blood collection by leukapheresis, PBMCs were isolated using Ficoll-Histopaque density gradient centrifugation and then cryopreserved in the vapor phase of liquid nitrogen. Analytical flow cytometry was used to check the purity and quantity of every magnetically sorted T cell population. Genomic DNA was isolated from every sorted fraction and measured by UV absorbance on a Nanodrop 2000c. Reading the germline V gene gives CDR1 MGHRA and CDR2 YSYEKL. The CDR3 numbers 16 residues from cysteine through phenylalanine. Kept here is only the CDR3 DNA, which spans 48 bases and is read in frame from base 1. V is pared back by 4 bases and J by 0 bases, with 14 bases lying between the germline termini.

Sequencing input: naive CD8+ T cells sorted from blood. The sample's cell subset or site label, in plain terms: CD45RA+CCR7+. This TCR came from a man under 40 in good health. The chain joins TRBV4-1 to TRBJ2-3, with TRBD2 tentatively as D gene (7 bases match). The CDR3 protein is CASSPRGAPSTDTQYF. The DNA reads TGCGCCAGCAGCCCCCGGGGGGCCCCTAGCACAGATACGCAGTATTTT.